The rows below give T cell receptor beta chains drawn from one sample of a study of cytomegalovirus exposure and HLA in healthy donors. TCRdb keeps only in-frame clones here, not all; method: immunoSEQ multiplex PCR. Of around 140,000 clones listed, over 70% are singletons. Specimen: PBMCs. These TCRs come from a woman aged 18-29 years in good health and CMV-seronegative. The CDR3 runs from the conserved cysteine through the conserved F or W. The D gene is left open where the match is weak. Where a row states a size, it is once, few, many or the class of an expanded clone; other rows omit it.

D	V	J	length	size	CDR3	DNA
NA	TRBV15	TRBJ2-1	14	NA	CATSRSQGSGEQFF	TGTGCCACCAGCAGGTCCCAGGGGTCGGGGGAGCAGTTCTTC
NA	TRBV5-1	TRBJ2-3	12	few	CASSPGQDTQYF	TGCGCCAGCAGCCCAGGACAAGATACGCAGTATTTT
NA	TRBV19	TRBJ2-2	18	NA	CASRSPFSGPAVTGELFF	TGTGCCAGTCGTTCCCCCTTTAGCGGTCCAGCGGTGACCGGGGAGCTGTTTTTT
NA	TRBV4-2	TRBJ1-1	15	few	CASSQDTRRGDEAFF	TGTGCCAGCAGCCAAGATACCCGGAGGGGAGATGAAGCTTTCTTT
NA	TRBV5-1	TRBJ1-3	15	NA	CASSLAGDPGNTIYF	TGCGCCAGCAGCTTGGCCGGGGATCCTGGAAACACCATATATTTT
TRBD2	TRBV6-5	TRBJ2-5	15	NA	CASKLAEQSWETQYF	TGTGCCAGCAAACTAGCGGAACAGTCTTGGGAGACCCAGTACTTC
NA	TRBV18	TRBJ2-5	14	NA	CASSLRSGQETQYF	TGTGCCAGCTCACTCCGCAGCGGCCAAGAGACCCAGTACTTC
NA	TRBV12-1	TRBJ2-1	20	NA	CASRPSGQGRGLGKYNEQFF	TGTGCCAGCAGACCCTCCGGACAGGGTCGGGGTCTAGGCAAATACAATGAGCAGTTCTTC
NA	TRBV4-2	TRBJ1-1	16	NA	CASSQDFYGLNTEAFF	TGTGCCAGCAGCCAAGATTTTTACGGTTTGAACACTGAAGCTTTCTTT
TRBD1	TRBV30	TRBJ2-1	15	NA	CAWSPSGQLYNEQFF	TGTGCCTGGAGTCCCTCGGGACAGCTATACAATGAGCAGTTCTTC
TRBD2	TRBV27	TRBJ2-1	15	NA	CASSPGTSGRNEQFF	TGTGCCAGCTCTCCCGGGACTAGCGGGAGAAACGAGCAGTTCTTC
TRBD2	TRBV7-2	TRBJ2-7	17	NA	CASSLARAGGRSYEQYF	TGTGCCAGCAGCTTAGCTAGGGCGGGCGGGAGGTCCTACGAGCAGTACTTC
TRBD2	TRBV27	TRBJ2-7	15	NA	CASSPGTSGSNEQYF	TGTGCCAGCAGTCCCGGGACTAGCGGGAGTAACGAGCAGTACTTC
NA	TRBV30	TRBJ1-5	14	NA	CAWSVGGNNQPQHF	TGTGCCTGGAGTGTAGGAGGGAACAATCAGCCCCAGCATTTT
NA	TRBV10-3	TRBJ2-6	15	NA	CAIKSPGAGANVLTF	TGTGCCATCAAGTCCCCAGGGGCTGGGGCCAACGTCCTGACTTTC
NA	TRBV7-2	TRBJ2-7	13	NA	CASSLAPTGEQYF	TGTGCCAGCAGCTTAGCGCCAACCGGCGAGCAGTACTTC